The present entry profiles one TCR beta chain with its context. The antigen is unknown. The sample belongs to a study of shared clonotypes between healthy human individuals. Findings and limits, study-wide: It was only blood that was sampled, and tissue repertoires likely differ.

Trimming left V 4 bases short and J 6 bases short, with 12 bases between. The CDR3 has 13 residues. CDR1 and CDR2 from the germline V gene are SGHDT and YYEEEE. TCRdb's copy holds only in-frame clones and misses some; the assay was immunoSEQ multiplex PCR. The sample consists of roughly 720,000 clones, about 90% of them appearing once. Input material: memory CD8+ T cells from PBMCs. Subset meaning: CD45RO+ cells pooled with CCR7-negative TemRA cells. The genes are TRBV5-6 and TRBJ2-3; the D call may be TRBD1 or TRBD2 (5 bases each). The receptor was isolated from a man aged 18 to 29 in good health. Some clones in this sample may be carry-over from other donors' samples. The CDR3 reads CASSPGTGDTQYF. The CDR3 DNA reads TGTGCCAGCAGCCCCGGGACGGGGGATACGCAGTATTTT.